The T cell receptor (beta chain) described here comes from a study of Ad26.COV2.S vaccination and SARS-CoV-2 variants. General study points: Spike-specific TCR breadth in vaccine recipients exceeded that seen in placebo recipients.

This CDR3 region has 15 residues. Trimming stripped 4 bases from V and 6 bases from J, with 18 bases between. Per the germline V gene, CDR1 is SGHRS and CDR2 is YFSETQ. Treatment described: some 20 received Ad26.COV2.S at low or high dose, single or two shots; several received placebo; per-sample allocation not given. Collection of samples fell on day 63 after the first vaccine or placebo injection. Generated by immunoSEQ multiplex PCR, the TCRdb table keeps only in-frame clones and is missing some. This sample carries 350,000 to 500,000 clones, around 90% of them seen once, and the ten largest clones take 9% to 15%. Comments on this clone: Its antigen is unknown.

Sequenced here: peripheral blood, sampled in a trial of Ad26.COV2.S vaccine versus placebo. V is TRBV5-1 and J is TRBJ2-3; no clear D. This TCR derives from a person between 18 and 65 years old who received the Ad26.COV2.S COVID-19 vaccine or a placebo. The CDR3 sequence is CASSLRGAGFDTQYF. The CDR3 coding sequence is TGCGCCAGCAGCCTGAGAGGAGCTGGGTTCGATACGCAGTATTTT.